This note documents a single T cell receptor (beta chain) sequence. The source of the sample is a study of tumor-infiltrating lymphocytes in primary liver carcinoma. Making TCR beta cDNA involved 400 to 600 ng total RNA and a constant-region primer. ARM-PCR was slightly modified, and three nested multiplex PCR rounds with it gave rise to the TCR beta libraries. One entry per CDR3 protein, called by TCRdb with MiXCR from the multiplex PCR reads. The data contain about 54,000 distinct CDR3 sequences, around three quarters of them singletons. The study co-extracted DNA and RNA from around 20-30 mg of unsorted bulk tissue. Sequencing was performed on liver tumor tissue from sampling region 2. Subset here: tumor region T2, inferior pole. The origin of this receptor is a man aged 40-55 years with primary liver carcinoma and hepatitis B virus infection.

The CDR3 loop is CASNLVGRGTGELFF. DNA of the CDR3: TGTGCAAGTAACTTAGTCGGACGGGGCACCGGGGAGCTGTTTTTT. J is TRBJ2-2 and V is TRBV11-2; the D gene is possibly TRBD2 (5 bases). The CDR3 is 15 residues long. Germline V gives CDR1 SGHAT, CDR2 FQNNGV.